Listed below are T cell receptor beta chains from one sample, sequenced in a study of blood T cell repertoires in COVID-19. Only in-frame clones appear in the TCRdb table, and some are missing; sequencing was by immunoSEQ multiplex PCR. The data contain some 260,000 clones, 82% of them seen just once; the ten biggest clones take up 4% to 6%. Source material: peripheral blood. The receptors come from a woman older than 75 with active or convalescent COVID-19. CDR3s include the opening cysteine and the closing phenylalanine or tryptophan. A D gene is named only where the DNA matches it firmly. For some rows the clone size is stated as once, few or many, or as a class when expanded; others skip it.

CDR3nt: TGTGCCAGTCCTCCGGACAGGGATAACTATGGCTACACCTTC
CDR3aa: CASPPDRDNYGYTF
j_gene: TRBJ1-2
d_gene: TRBD1
v_gene: TRBV2
abundance: once

CDR3nt: TGTGCCAGCAGGCGATCGGTGAGAGACAGGGGCCAAGCACGAAATGGCTACACCTTC
CDR3aa: CASRRSVRDRGQARNGYTF
j_gene: TRBJ1-2
d_gene: TRBD1
v_gene: TRBV6-6
abundance: -

CDR3nt: TGCAGCGTTGAATTGGGGCGGTACTATGGCTACACCTTC
CDR3aa: CSVELGRYYGYTF
j_gene: TRBJ1-2
d_gene: -
v_gene: TRBV29-1
abundance: -

CDR3nt: TGTGCCAGTAGTATAGGGGACAGGACGAATTCACCCCTCCACTTT
CDR3aa: CASSIGDRTNSPLHF
j_gene: TRBJ1-6
d_gene: TRBD1
v_gene: TRBV19
abundance: -

CDR3nt: TGTGCCACCAGCGCTTCTTGGGACAGGGGGCGTCAGGAGCAGTACTTC
CDR3aa: CATSASWDRGRQEQYF
j_gene: TRBJ2-7
d_gene: TRBD1
v_gene: TRBV15
abundance: -

CDR3nt: TGTGCCAGCCGAGGGAACACTGAAGCTTTCTTT
CDR3aa: CASRGNTEAFF
j_gene: TRBJ1-1
d_gene: -
v_gene: TRBV28
abundance: -

CDR3nt: TGTGCCAGCAGTGGGGGTATAGGGACAGGGATTTACGAGCAGTACTTC
CDR3aa: CASSGGIGTGIYEQYF
j_gene: TRBJ2-7
d_gene: TRBD1
v_gene: TRBV2
abundance: -

CDR3nt: TGTGCCAGCAGCTTACTAGGACTAGCGGGAGGCGCCTACAATGAGCAGTTCTTC
CDR3aa: CASSLLGLAGGAYNEQFF
j_gene: TRBJ2-1
d_gene: TRBD2
v_gene: TRBV7-2
abundance: -

CDR3nt: TGTGCCAGCAGCCTTGGGACTAGCGGGGGGAAGGCCGGGGAGCTGTTTTTT
CDR3aa: CASSLGTSGGKAGELFF
j_gene: TRBJ2-2
d_gene: TRBD2
v_gene: TRBV5-4
abundance: -

CDR3nt: TGTGCCAGCAGCGTAACAGGGCCAGATACGCAGTATTTT
CDR3aa: CASSVTGPDTQYF
j_gene: TRBJ2-3
d_gene: -
v_gene: TRBV9
abundance: once

CDR3nt: TGCGCCAGCAGCTTGCAGGGGTGGAGCACTGAAGCTTTCTTT
CDR3aa: CASSLQGWSTEAFF
j_gene: TRBJ1-1
d_gene: -
v_gene: TRBV5-1
abundance: -

CDR3nt: TGCGCCAGCAGCACACAGGGATACGAGCAGTACTTC
CDR3aa: CASSTQGYEQYF
j_gene: TRBJ2-7
d_gene: -
v_gene: TRBV5-1
abundance: -

CDR3nt: TGTGCCATCAGCCGTCCGGGACTAGCGGGAGGGGCAGATACGCAGTATTTT
CDR3aa: CAISRPGLAGGADTQYF
j_gene: TRBJ2-3
d_gene: TRBD2
v_gene: TRBV10-3
abundance: once

CDR3nt: TGCGCCAGCAGCAAGGAGGCGTGGAGCTATGGCTACACCTTC
CDR3aa: CASSKEAWSYGYTF
j_gene: TRBJ1-2
d_gene: -
v_gene: TRBV5-1
abundance: -

CDR3nt: TGTGCCAGCACCCATGGCGGGGAAGGGACTGAAGCTTTCTTT
CDR3aa: CASTHGGEGTEAFF
j_gene: TRBJ1-1
d_gene: -
v_gene: TRBV9
abundance: -

CDR3nt: TGTGCCAGCAGCGAAGGGGTCGGGTCGTATAGTTCACCCCTCCACTTT
CDR3aa: CASSEGVGSYSSPLHF
j_gene: TRBJ1-6
d_gene: -
v_gene: TRBV9
abundance: -

CDR3nt: TGTGCCTGGAATCGGGGGAGCTCCTACGAGCAGTACTTC
CDR3aa: CAWNRGSSYEQYF
j_gene: TRBJ2-7
d_gene: -
v_gene: TRBV30
abundance: few

CDR3nt: TGTGCCTGGGCCACTACAGGGTGGGATCCTCGTAATTCACCCCTCCACTTT
CDR3aa: CAWATTGWDPRNSPLHF
j_gene: TRBJ1-6
d_gene: -
v_gene: TRBV30
abundance: -

CDR3nt: TGTGCCAGCTCACGCTCAATGACAGGGCATAATTCACCCCTCCACTTT
CDR3aa: CASSRSMTGHNSPLHF
j_gene: TRBJ1-6
d_gene: TRBD1
v_gene: TRBV18
abundance: -

CDR3nt: TGTGCCAGCAGCGTAGATGGGACAGTTACCACCGGGGAGCTGTTTTTT
CDR3aa: CASSVDGTVTTGELFF
j_gene: TRBJ2-2
d_gene: TRBD1
v_gene: TRBV9
abundance: -

CDR3nt: TGTGCCAGTTTAGGACAGTTGAACACTGAAGCTTTCTTT
CDR3aa: CASLGQLNTEAFF
j_gene: TRBJ1-1
d_gene: -
v_gene: TRBV19
abundance: -

CDR3nt: TGTGCCATCGCACAGGGGCCCAATCAGCCCCAGCATTTT
CDR3aa: CAIAQGPNQPQHF
j_gene: TRBJ1-5
d_gene: TRBD1
v_gene: TRBV7-6
abundance: -

CDR3nt: TGTGCCAGCAGCCAATGGGCTAGCGGCAGCAATCAGCCCCAGCATTTT
CDR3aa: CASSQWASGSNQPQHF
j_gene: TRBJ1-5
d_gene: -
v_gene: TRBV4-2
abundance: -

CDR3nt: TGTGCCAGCAGTTCGCGATTAGACAGGGGCGGGCTGAACACTGAAGCTTTCTTT
CDR3aa: CASSSRLDRGGLNTEAFF
j_gene: TRBJ1-1
d_gene: TRBD1
v_gene: TRBV2
abundance: -

CDR3nt: TGTGCCACCAGCAGAAGACCCGGGACAATTGAAGCGTCGAGCTATGGCTACACCTTC
CDR3aa: CATSRRPGTIEASSYGYTF
j_gene: TRBJ1-2
d_gene: -
v_gene: TRBV15
abundance: -

CDR3nt: TGTGCCAGCAGCCAATGGCGGGGGGCCCCGAACACCGGGGAGCTGTTTTTT
CDR3aa: CASSQWRGAPNTGELFF
j_gene: TRBJ2-2
d_gene: TRBD2
v_gene: TRBV4-2
abundance: once

CDR3nt: TGTGCCAGCAGCTTAGCGACTAGCGGGAGCCATGAGCAGTTCTTC
CDR3aa: CASSLATSGSHEQFF
j_gene: TRBJ2-1
d_gene: TRBD2
v_gene: TRBV7-9
abundance: once

CDR3nt: TGTGCCAGCAGTGAATTGACAGCTCTTAATTCACCCCTCCACTTT
CDR3aa: CASSELTALNSPLHF
j_gene: TRBJ1-6
d_gene: -
v_gene: TRBV2
abundance: -

CDR3nt: TGTGCCATTAATACCGGGACAGGGGACAAAGAGACCCAGTACTTC
CDR3aa: CAINTGTGDKETQYF
j_gene: TRBJ2-5
d_gene: TRBD1
v_gene: TRBV10-3
abundance: few

CDR3nt: TGTGCCAGTAGTATAGGAGGGTGGAATCAGCCCCAGCATTTT
CDR3aa: CASSIGGWNQPQHF
j_gene: TRBJ1-5
d_gene: -
v_gene: TRBV19
abundance: -

CDR3nt: TGCAGCGCACGGACAGGGGGCGGCACCGGGGAGCTGTTTTTT
CDR3aa: CSARTGGGTGELFF
j_gene: TRBJ2-2
d_gene: TRBD1
v_gene: TRBV29-1
abundance: -

CDR3nt: TGTGCCAGCAGAGAGGGACATTTCTACGAGCAGTACTTC
CDR3aa: CASREGHFYEQYF
j_gene: TRBJ2-7
d_gene: -
v_gene: TRBV6-5
abundance: -